Listed below are T cell receptor beta chains from one sample, sequenced in a study of T cells in Graves' hyperthyroidism and ophthalmopathy. Via MiXCR, TCRdb re-called the multiplex PCR reads, giving one row per CDR3 protein. The data hold hundreds of thousands of distinct CDR3 sequences, with about two fifths observed a single time. Source material: blood. Receptor source: a man between 18 and 29 years old with Graves' hyperthyroidism. The CDR3 runs from the conserved cysteine through the conserved F or W. The order of the fields is CDR3 protein, CDR3 DNA, D gene, J gene, V gene, clone size. D genes are given only for firm matches. Some rows have no size entry. The others give once, few or many, or a class for an expanded clone.

CDR3aa: CASSPRQGETGELFF
CDR3nt: TGTGCCAGCAGCCCCCGACAGGGAGAAACCGGGGAGCTGTTTTTT
d_gene: TRBD1
j_gene: TRBJ2-2
v_gene: TRBV7-3
abundance: -

CDR3aa: CATSDCDRGLCEAFF
CDR3nt: TGTGCCACCAGTGACTGCGACAGGGGGTTATGTGAAGCTTTCTTT
d_gene: TRBD1
j_gene: TRBJ1-1
v_gene: TRBV24-1
abundance: many

CDR3aa: CSARDQGMNYGYTF
CDR3nt: TGCAGTGCTAGAGACCAGGGGATGAACTATGGCTACACCTTC
d_gene: -
j_gene: TRBJ1-2
v_gene: TRBV20-1
abundance: -

CDR3aa: CATGAEAFF
CDR3nt: TGTGCCACAGGGGCTGAAGCTTTCTTT
d_gene: -
j_gene: TRBJ1-1
v_gene: TRBV10-3
abundance: -

CDR3aa: CASSLEGASGQETQYF
CDR3nt: TGTGCCAGCAGCTTGGAAGGGGCTAGCGGGCAAGAAACCCAGTACTTC
d_gene: TRBD2
j_gene: TRBJ2-5
v_gene: TRBV7-2
abundance: -

CDR3aa: CASSGPGGHLAGELFF
CDR3nt: TGTGCCAGCAGCGGGCCGGGAGGCCACTTGGCCGGGGAGCTGTTTTTT
d_gene: TRBD2
j_gene: TRBJ2-2
v_gene: TRBV14
abundance: few

CDR3aa: CASSTAGKEIYGYTF
CDR3nt: TGTGCCAGCAGCACCGCAGGGAAGGAGATCTATGGCTACACCTTC
d_gene: -
j_gene: TRBJ1-2
v_gene: TRBV7-9
abundance: -

CDR3aa: CASSLGMDRPETQYF
CDR3nt: TGTGCCAGCAGTTTAGGGATGGACAGGCCAGAGACCCAGTACTTC
d_gene: TRBD1
j_gene: TRBJ2-5
v_gene: TRBV2
abundance: -

CDR3aa: CASSLGGSLSYEQYF
CDR3nt: TGTGCCAGCAGCTTAGGAGGGAGCCTCTCCTACGAGCAGTACTTC
d_gene: -
j_gene: TRBJ2-7
v_gene: TRBV7-9
abundance: many

CDR3aa: CASSLITDTGELFF
CDR3nt: TGTGCCAGCAGCTTGATAACAGACACCGGGGAGCTGTTTTTT
d_gene: -
j_gene: TRBJ2-2
v_gene: TRBV5-4
abundance: few

CDR3aa: CASRSPGLAGGYEQYF
CDR3nt: TGTGCCAGCAGGTCCCCGGGACTAGCGGGGGGCTACGAGCAGTACTTC
d_gene: TRBD2
j_gene: TRBJ2-7
v_gene: TRBV7-3
abundance: -

CDR3aa: CASSPDRVSTGELFF
CDR3nt: TGTGCCAGCAGCCCGGACAGGGTTTCCACCGGGGAGCTGTTTTTT
d_gene: TRBD1
j_gene: TRBJ2-2
v_gene: TRBV7-2
abundance: few

CDR3aa: CASSFTPAGQPNTEAFF
CDR3nt: TGTGCCAGCAGTTTTACCCCGGCGGGACAGCCGAACACTGAAGCTTTCTTT
d_gene: TRBD1
j_gene: TRBJ1-1
v_gene: TRBV12-3/TRBV12-4
abundance: -

CDR3aa: CASSTGQGFNQPQHF
CDR3nt: TGTGCCAGCAGTACCGGACAGGGGTTCAACCAGCCCCAGCATTTT
d_gene: TRBD1
j_gene: TRBJ1-5
v_gene: TRBV6-1
abundance: -

CDR3aa: CASSPEGLLKETQYF
CDR3nt: TGTGCCAGCAGCCCCGAGGGACTACTAAAAGAGACCCAGTACTTC
d_gene: TRBD2
j_gene: TRBJ2-5
v_gene: TRBV7-6
abundance: -

CDR3aa: CSTGHLMNTEAFF
CDR3nt: TGCAGCACAGGGCACCTGATGAACACTGAAGCTTTCTTT
d_gene: -
j_gene: TRBJ1-1
v_gene: TRBV20-1
abundance: many

CDR3aa: CASSLDPAGQEAQYF
CDR3nt: TGTGCCAGCAGCTTAGATCCAGCGGGACAAGAGGCCCAGTACTTC
d_gene: -
j_gene: TRBJ2-5
v_gene: TRBV11-2
abundance: -

CDR3aa: CSARDPLAGGREQYF
CDR3nt: TGCAGTGCTAGAGATCCCCTAGCGGGAGGGCGTGAGCAGTACTTC
d_gene: TRBD2
j_gene: TRBJ2-7
v_gene: TRBV20-1
abundance: few

CDR3aa: CASVPSGGSPREQYF
CDR3nt: TGCGCCAGCGTCCCCAGTGGGGGAAGCCCACGCGAGCAGTACTTC
d_gene: -
j_gene: TRBJ2-7
v_gene: TRBV10-2
abundance: few

CDR3aa: CASSPTGLAGPPPYEQYF
CDR3nt: TGTGCCAGCAGCCCCACTGGGCTAGCGGGACCCCCGCCCTACGAGCAGTACTTC
d_gene: TRBD2
j_gene: TRBJ2-7
v_gene: TRBV7-3
abundance: once

CDR3aa: CASSLVRRTEAFF
CDR3nt: TGTGCCAGCAGTTTAGTGAGGAGGACTGAAGCTTTCTTT
d_gene: -
j_gene: TRBJ1-1
v_gene: TRBV12-3/TRBV12-4
abundance: many

CDR3aa: CASSGEGRYYGYTF
CDR3nt: TGTGCCAGCAGTGGCGAGGGCAGATACTATGGCTACACCTTC
d_gene: -
j_gene: TRBJ1-2
v_gene: TRBV2
abundance: few

CDR3aa: CASGQGPAYYGYTF
CDR3nt: TGTGCCAGCGGACAGGGGCCAGCCTACTATGGCTACACCTTC
d_gene: TRBD1
j_gene: TRBJ1-2
v_gene: TRBV2
abundance: -

CDR3aa: CASSELEAFYGYTF
CDR3nt: TGTGCCAGCAGTGAACTGGAGGCTTTCTATGGCTACACCTTC
d_gene: -
j_gene: TRBJ1-2
v_gene: TRBV10-3
abundance: -

CDR3aa: CASSQDATGRPGEKLFF
CDR3nt: TGCGCCAGCAGCCAAGATGCAACAGGGCGGCCGGGCGAAAAACTGTTTTTT
d_gene: -
j_gene: TRBJ1-4
v_gene: TRBV4-3
abundance: once

CDR3aa: CASSPRTGDSSTEAFF
CDR3nt: TGCGCCAGCAGCCCTAGGACAGGGGACAGTTCTACTGAAGCTTTCTTT
d_gene: TRBD1
j_gene: TRBJ1-1
v_gene: TRBV5-1
abundance: -

CDR3aa: CSAWRAGNTIYF
CDR3nt: TGCAGTGCTTGGAGGGCTGGAAACACCATATATTTT
d_gene: -
j_gene: TRBJ1-3
v_gene: TRBV20-1
abundance: -